Many counts were recorded for the clone carrying this TCR beta chain. As yet, its antigen is unknown. TCRdb independently ran MiXCR on the reads; one entry per CDR3 protein. The sample contains about 260,000 distinct CDR3 sequences, roughly 10% of which appear only once. The CDR3 totals 15 residues. CDR1 is SGHVS and CDR2 is FQNEAQ in the germline V gene. V was clipped by 2 bases and J by 5 bases; unmatched bases: 4. The data originate from a study of T cell repertoires in cytomegalovirus infection. General observations from the study: HLA-C-restricted CMV-specific TCR beta clonotypes prevailed in the ex vivo response.

The receptor was derived from a human donor in good health (CMV status not recorded). Some clones in this sample may be carry-over from other donors' samples. The chain is built from TRBV7-8 and TRBJ2-7; 12 positions match TRBD2. Specimen: PBMCs. DNA for the CDR3: TGTGCCAGCAGCTTACTAGCGGGAGGGTCCCACGAGCAGTACTTC. As protein: CASSLLAGGSHEQYF.